This T cell receptor beta chain is from a study of cytomegalovirus exposure and HLA in healthy donors. The PCR contained 60 Vbeta and 13 Jbeta primers. Sequenced by immunoSEQ multiplex PCR; TCRdb stores in-frame clones only, minus some. The sample holds about 180,000 clones, around 81% seen once. With 7 bases clipped from V and 1 base from J, the junction kept 9 bases outside the gene matches. The CDR3 has 16 amino acids. CDR1 is SGHRS, CDR2 YFSETQ, per germline. This clone was detected only once. Its antigen is as yet unknown. Study observations and caveats: Per published accounts, TCR beta sequences correctly predicted the HLA-A and HLA-B alleles of most subjects.

Sequenced material: PBMCs. The V and J genes are TRBV5-1 and TRBJ2-5, with TRBD1 matching over 11 bases. This TCR came from a man in his forties in good health and CMV-seronegative. CDR3 sequence: CASVQPGTGGQETQYF. The CDR3, as DNA: TGCGCCAGCGTTCAGCCCGGGACAGGGGGCCAAGAGACCCAGTACTTC.